The 10 T cell receptor beta chains below were found in one sample sequenced in a study of vaccination effects on CD4 cells after COVID-19. Profiled with immunoSEQ multiplex PCR; TCRdb holds only in-frame clones, not every one. The data show roughly 27,000 clones, approximately 72% seen once. ViraFEST used viral peptide pools to expand antigen-specific CD4+ T cells before sequencing. Subsequent to a culture period of nine to ten days, CD4+ T cells were isolated. Testing of the vaccine recipients showed negative nucleocapsid antibodies and no prior SARS-CoV-2 infection. Their target antigens are unknown. The specimen was CD4+ T cells from PBMCs cultured with SARS-CoV-2 spike peptides, collected before COVID-19 vaccination. All receptors come from a human donor who received a COVID-19 vaccine.

The chain carries TRBV30 and TRBJ2-3; TRBD1 agrees at 9 bases. The trim removed 0 bases at V and 2 bases at J, leaving 3 bases unmatched. The CDR3 extends over 15 amino acids. Looked up from germline, CDR1 is GTSNPN and CDR2 is SVGIG (reference sequence). The CDR3 loop is CAWSVRDRDTDTQYF. The CDR3 DNA follows: TGTGCCTGGAGTGTTCGGGACAGGGACACAGATACGCAGTATTTT.

V is TRBV10-3 and J is TRBJ1-1; a possible D gene is TRBD1 (5 bases). Germline CDR1 reads ENHRY; CDR2 reads SYGVKD. This CDR3 spans 14 amino acids. Trimming took 4 bases from V and 3 from J, leaving 12 bases between them. The CDR3 is CAISASRGDTEAFF. The CDR3 nucleotides are TGTGCCATCAGTGCCTCTCGAGGGGACACTGAAGCTTTCTTT.

The rearrangement joins TRBV7-2 to TRBJ1-3; a weak D match, TRBD1 (5 bases). In germline, CDR1 is SGHTA, CDR2 FQGNSA. This CDR3 contains 15 residues. Trimming removed 1 base at V and 2 bases at J, with 9 bases between. The CDR3 loop reads CASSLEGDPGNTIYF. The CDR3 DNA reads as TGTGCCAGCAGCTTAGAAGGGGACCCTGGAAACACCATATATTTT.

This clone was counted between two and nine times. V gene TRBV3-1 (or the pseudogene TRBV3-2) combines with J gene TRBJ1-1; TRBD1 might be the D (6 bases). Per germline, CDR1 LGHDT and CDR2 YNNKEL (reference sequence). V was pared by 3 bases and J by 0 bases, with 17 bases between. CDR3 length: 17 residues. The CDR3 DNA is TGTGCCAGCAGCCACGGACCCGGGGGCACGGTGAACACTGAAGCTTTCTTT. Its translation: CASSHGPGGTVNTEAFF.

This clone was observed a handful of times. The chain links TRBV5-6 to TRBJ1-1; D uncertain. Trimming stripped 0 bases from V and 3 bases from J, with 18 bases between. The germline CDR1 and CDR2 sequences are SGHDT and YYEEEE. This CDR3 has 17 amino acids. The CDR3 protein is CASSLAAFYLPDTEAFF. CDR3 coding DNA: TGTGCCAGCAGCTTGGCTGCGTTCTATCTCCCGGACACTGAAGCTTTCTTT.

This clone has just one count. This chain uses TRBV27 with TRBJ2-7, with D hard to call. Germline V gene lookup returns CDR1 MNHEY and CDR2 SMNVEV (reference sequence). V dropped 3 bases and J dropped 2 bases, with 17 bases sitting between them. This CDR3 has 16 amino acids. The CDR3 here is CASSFSIDWSAYEQYF. CDR3 DNA sequence: TGTGCCAGCAGTTTCTCCATCGACTGGTCCGCCTACGAGCAGTACTTC.

This clone was detected a few times. The V gene is TRBV19, the J gene TRBJ1-1; D is unresolved. The CDR3 is made up of 14 amino acids. Looked up from germline, CDR1 is LNHDA and CDR2 is SQIVND (reference sequence). V shed 3 bases and J shed 6 bases, with 14 bases lying between them. CDR3 protein: CASSMGTILAEAFF. DNA for the CDR3: TGTGCCAGTAGTATGGGCACGATTCTCGCTGAAGCTTTCTTT.

This clone turned up a few times. V and J are TRBV6-5 and TRBJ2-7; TRBD1 agrees at 9 bases. This CDR3 has 15 amino acids. V was clipped by 6 bases and J by 2 bases; unmatched bases: 8. The germline gives CDR1 MNHEY, CDR2 SVGAGI. The CDR3 sequence is CASRQQGASPYEQYF. CDR3 in DNA: TGTGCCAGCAGACAACAGGGGGCGTCCCCCTACGAGCAGTACTTC.

The J gene is TRBJ1-2, the V gene TRBV2; 9 nucleotides agree with TRBD1. The CDR3 consists of 14 residues. V was pared by 6 bases and J by 3 bases, with 5 bases of the junction left unmatched. CDR1 SNHLY and CDR2 FYNNEI come from the germline V gene. CDR3 region: CASRADRGYYGYTF. The DNA for the CDR3 is TGTGCCAGCAGGGCCGACAGGGGGTACTATGGCTACACCTTC. The full variable domain, in which reference TRBV2 and TRBJ1-2 provide the parts outside the CDR3, is EPEVTQTPSHQVTQMGQEVILRCVPISNHLYFYWYRQILGQKVEFLVSFYNNEISEKSEIFDDQFSVERPDGSNFTLKIRSTKLEDSAMYFCASRADRGYYGYTFGSGTRLTVV.

This chain uses TRBV11-3 with TRBJ1-1, with 7 bases lining up with TRBD1. CDR1 is SGHNT and CDR2 is YENEEA in the germline V gene. The CDR3 runs to 13 residues. V gave up 3 bases and J gave up 5 bases; unmatched junction bases: 3. CDR3 region: CASSFRQGTEAFF. For the CDR3, the DNA is TGTGCCAGCAGCTTCCGACAGGGAACTGAAGCTTTCTTT. Full variable domain (rest looked up from reference TRBV11-3 and TRBJ1-1): EAGVVQSPRYKIIEKKQPVAFWCNPISGHNTLYWYLQNLGQGPELLIRYENEEAVDDSQLPKDRFSAERLKGVDSTLKIQPAELGDSAVYLCASSFRQGTEAFFGQGTRLTVV.